The clone carrying this T cell receptor (beta chain) was seen a few times. This sample is drawn from a study of blood T cell repertoires in COVID-19. Study-level background: COVID-19 samples, acute and convalescent, were from the United States, Italy and Spain. Sources were T cells, B-cell-depleted T cells, or PBMCs; the material itself was cDNA or gDNA.

Trimming removed 4 bases from V and 2 bases from J; junction bases left unmatched: 6. The CDR3 extends over 17 amino acids. Germline V gene data show CDR1 as MDHEN and CDR2 as SYDVKM. Per the original data handling: Amplification of reference gene primers provided the estimated nucleated cell counts. TCRdb's copy holds only in-frame clones and misses some; the assay was immunoSEQ multiplex PCR. V and J calls plus clone size are reproduced from that table; the DNA served to infer D and trimming. The sample holds about 74,000 clones; roughly 80% are singletons and the top ten take around 41%. The rearrangement uses TRBV28 and TRBJ2-3; 13 bases map to TRBD2. Sequencing was performed on peripheral blood. This clonotype was obtained from a man older than 75 with acute or convalescent COVID-19. CDR3 in DNA: TGTGCCAGCAGTTCTGGGACTAGCGGGGTGAACACAGATACGCAGTATTTT. It yields the protein CASSSGTSGVNTDTQYF.